This record covers a single TCR beta chain. These data come from a study of blood T cell repertoires in COVID-19. Study-wide background: The samples span acute and convalescent COVID-19 from the United States, Italy and Spain.

Original handling: Reference gene primer amplification gave nucleated cell count estimates. Clones were read by immunoSEQ multiplex PCR, and TCRdb kept only the in-frame ones, dropping some. V and J calls and clone size come straight from that table; D and trimming were deduced from the DNA. Of 100,000 or so clones in the sample, over 80% were seen once. The sequence derives from a man aged 45-65 years with active COVID-19. What was sequenced was peripheral blood.

In nucleotides, the CDR3 is TGCGCCAGCAGCTTGGGGCAGGGGTTGAATGAAAAACTGTTTTTT. This encodes CASSLGQGLNEKLFF. This chain links TRBV5-1 with TRBJ1-4; tentatively, D is TRBD1 (6 bases). This CDR3 region has 15 residues. Germline assignment: CDR1 SGHRS and CDR2 YFSETQ. V was pared by 0 bases and J by 5 bases, with 11 bases between.